These 29 T cell receptor beta chains share one sample of origin, sequenced in a study of blood T cell repertoires in COVID-19. Sequencing used immunoSEQ multiplex PCR; TCRdb keeps in-frame clones, though not all of them. Among fewer than 150,000 clones listed, approximately 80% were seen once. Sequencing was done on a sample of peripheral blood. The receptors originated from a woman in her thirties or forties with acute or convalescent COVID-19.

This sequence joins TRBV5-1 and TRBJ2-1, with a possible D match to TRBD2 (5 bases). CDR1 is SGHRS and CDR2 is YFSETQ in the germline V gene. The CDR3 has 16 amino acids. Trimming cost V 4 bases and J 5 bases, with 19 bases left between them. The CDR3 nucleotides read TGCGCCAGCAGCCTTTCTGCGAGGCGGGTCCACAATGAGCAGTTCTTC. It specifies CASSLSARRVHNEQFF.

The rearrangement uses TRBV5-1 and TRBJ2-1; 8 bases are shared with TRBD2. The germline gives CDR1 SGHRS, CDR2 YFSETQ. This CDR3 comprises 15 residues. Unmatched junction bases numbered 5, after V lost 3 bases and J lost 3 bases. CDR3 protein: CASSSSGQNYNEQFF. As DNA, the CDR3 is TGCGCCAGCAGCTCTAGCGGGCAGAACTACAATGAGCAGTTCTTC.

This clone showed up just a few times. The CDR3 loop reads CASSFTGHPKKLFF. The CDR3 DNA reads TGTGCCAGCAGCTTTACGGGACACCCGAAAAAACTGTTTTTT. The chain recombines TRBV7-2 with TRBJ1-4; maybe TRBD1 (6 bases). CDR3 length: 14 amino acids. Trimming took 3 bases from V and 9 from J, leaving 14 bases between them. Germline V gene data show CDR1 as SGHTA and CDR2 as FQGNSA.

CDR3 in amino acids: CASRRETQYF. The DNA for the CDR3 is TGTGCCAGCAGGAGAGAGACCCAGTACTTC. V usage is TRBV2 and J usage is TRBJ2-5; D is uncertain. V was pared by 6 bases and J by 4 bases, with 3 bases between. The CDR3 runs 10 residues. The germline V gene encodes CDR1 SNHLY and CDR2 FYNNEI.

The chain combines TRBV5-1 with TRBJ1-2; 8 nucleotides match TRBD1. This CDR3 comprises 13 residues. Losses at the gene ends were 5 bases for V and 6 bases for J; bases not matched to a gene: 6. In germline, CDR1 is SGHRS, CDR2 YFSETQ. The CDR3, as DNA: TGCGCCAGCAGGCCGAAGACAGGGGATGGCTACACCTTC. Translated, it gives CASRPKTGDGYTF.

V is TRBV5-5 and J is TRBJ1-2, with D tentatively TRBD1 (6 bases). The CDR3 runs 13 residues. V was trimmed by 4 bases and J by 8 bases, leaving 15 bases between them. The germline V gene encodes CDR1 SGHKS and CDR2 YYEKEE (reference sequence). CDR3 residues: CASSRNRETGYTF. As DNA, the CDR3 is TGTGCCAGCAGCCGGAACAGGGAGACGGGCTACACCTTC. The variable domain in full, completed from reference TRBV5-5 and TRBJ1-2, reads DAGVTQSPTHLIKTRGQQVTLRCSPISGHKSVSWYQQVLGQGPQFIFQYYEKEERGRGNFPDRFSARQFPNYSSELNVNALLLGDSALYLCASSRNRETGYTFGSGTRLTVV.

The gene calls are TRBV24-1 and TRBJ2-3, with 10 bases aligning to TRBD2. Germline V gene sequence: CDR1 KGHDR, CDR2 SFDVKD. V was pared by 4 bases and J by 2 bases, with 5 bases of the junction left unmatched. The CDR3 totals 16 residues. The CDR3 region has the DNA TGTGCCACCAGTGACTCAGCGGGGGGGCCCACAGATACGCAGTATTTT. Translating gives CATSDSAGGPTDTQYF.

Points on this clone: The identical CDR3 is also encoded by other nucleotide sequences in the sample. The CDR3 DNA is TGTGCCAGCAGTCCCACAGGGGACTATGGCTACACCTTC. Its translation: CASSPTGDYGYTF. The chain couples TRBV6-6 to TRBJ1-2, with 7 nucleotides matching TRBD1. With V trimmed by 5 bases and J by 3 bases, 3 bases remained unmatched. This CDR3 has 13 residues. Germline loops: CDR1 MNHNY, CDR2 SVGAGI (reference sequence).

There are a few counts of this clone. This chain links TRBV27 with TRBJ1-2; 8 nucleotides match TRBD1. The CDR3 sequence is 14 residues long. V lost 7 bases to trimming and J lost 2 bases; unmatched junction nucleotides: 6. Germline CDR1 and CDR2: MNHEY and SMNVEV (reference sequence). This chain's CDR3 is CASKRTGQNYGYTF. The DNA of the CDR3 is TGTGCCAGCAAACGGACAGGGCAAAACTATGGCTACACCTTC.

The count of this clone is one. The chain employs TRBV2 and TRBJ1-1, with D maybe TRBD1 (5 bases). The germline V and J ends were trimmed by 7 bases and 4 bases, with 7 bases remaining between them. The CDR3 is 11 amino acids. Germline loops: CDR1 SNHLY, CDR2 FYNNEI. The CDR3 spells CASIQGTEAFF. CDR3 bases: TGTGCCAGCATCCAGGGCACTGAAGCTTTCTTT.

This chain joins TRBV6-5 and TRBJ1-6, with TRBD1 as a possible D gene (6 bases). Trimming took 0 bases from V and 7 from J, leaving 10 bases between them. Germline CDR1 is MNHEY and CDR2 is SVGAGI. There are 15 residues in the CDR3. The CDR3 sequence is CASSYSGRGNSPLHF. CDR3 DNA: TGTGCCAGCAGTTACTCGGGCAGGGGAAATTCACCCCTCCACTTT.

The chain uses TRBV5-5 and TRBJ2-1; a possible D gene is TRBD1 (5 bases). With 0 bases removed from V and 3 bases from J, the gap between germline ends came to 13 bases. The CDR3 is made up of 16 amino acids. Germline V gene sequence: CDR1 SGHKS, CDR2 YYEKEE (reference sequence). The CDR3 region is CASSLGVERGYNEQFF. CDR3 sequence (DNA): TGTGCCAGCAGCTTGGGAGTCGAAAGGGGCTACAATGAGCAGTTCTTC.

The chain recombines TRBV5-8 with TRBJ2-6, with a weak D call TRBD1 (6 bases). The length of the CDR3 is 17 residues. Germline CDR1 reads SGHTS; CDR2 reads YDEGEE. Deletions cut 7 bases from V and 0 bases from J, with 17 bases between. The CDR3 nucleotides read TGTGCCAGCGGACTCCACGGGGACAACTCTGGGGCCAACGTCCTGACTTTC. Its protein is CASGLHGDNSGANVLTF.

In nucleotides, the CDR3 is TGTGCCTGGAGTTGGGACAACAAGGGCGAACAGTTCTTC. Its translation is CAWSWDNKGEQFF. This chain links TRBV30 with TRBJ2-1; maybe TRBD1 (6 bases). Per the germline V gene, CDR1 is GTSNPN and CDR2 is SVGIG (reference sequence). The CDR3 consists of 13 residues. The V and J ends lost 2 bases and 13 bases respectively, with 18 bases between them.

The V call is TRBV27, the J call TRBJ1-2; D may be TRBD1 (5 bases). The CDR3 is 17 residues long. Germline loops: CDR1 MNHEY, CDR2 SMNVEV (reference sequence). Trimming stripped 0 bases from V and 4 bases from J, with 18 bases between. In nucleotides, the CDR3 is TGTGCCAGCAGTTTATCTTCCAGACCTGGAAGGGGCTATGGCTACACCTTC. This translates into CASSLSSRPGRGYGYTF.

The chain has TRBV5-5 and TRBJ1-1, with 8 bases that match TRBD1. V lost 4 bases, J lost 3 bases, and 23 bases stayed unmatched. Germline V CDR1 and CDR2: SGHKS, YYEKEE (reference sequence). The CDR3 has 20 amino acids. CDR3 region: CASSPLFGQGAGFKDTEAFF. CDR3 coding DNA: TGTGCCAGCAGCCCCCTGTTTGGGCAGGGGGCAGGTTTTAAGGACACTGAAGCTTTCTTT.

The chain recombines TRBV5-5 with TRBJ1-2; D is ambiguous. The CDR3 runs 16 residues. CDR1 and CDR2 from the germline V gene are SGHKS and YYEKEE (reference sequence). Trimming pared 2 bases from V and 4 bases from J, leaving 18 bases between. The DNA for the CDR3 is TGTGCCAGCAGCTTTGGAGGTCGGGGTTTAGGCTATGGCTACACCTTC. This translates into CASSFGGRGLGYGYTF.

The chain links TRBV5-1 to TRBJ2-2, with 8 bases aligning to TRBD1. Germline CDR1 SGHRS, CDR2 YFSETQ. This CDR3 contains 15 residues. V was clipped by 4 bases and J by 4 bases; unmatched bases: 6. The CDR3, as DNA: TGCGCCAGCAGCGAGACAGGGGCGGGCACCGGGGAGCTGTTTTTT. Protein: CASSETGAGTGELFF. Supplemented by reference TRBV5-1 and TRBJ2-2, the full variable domain reads KAGVTQTPRYLIKTRGQQVTLSCSPISGHRSVSWYQQTPGQGLQFLFEYFSETQRNKGNFPGRFSGRQFSNSRSEMNVSTLELGDSALYLCASSETGAGTGELFFGEGSRLTVL.

The rearrangement uses TRBV6-5 and TRBJ1-2; 7 bases are a match to TRBD1. This CDR3 is 15 amino acids long. V lost 6 bases to trimming and J lost 4 bases; unmatched junction nucleotides: 11. Germline CDR1 reads MNHEY; CDR2 reads SVGAGI. CDR3: CASRSDSGTVYGYTF. CDR3 coding DNA: TGTGCCAGCAGGTCTGATTCCGGGACAGTCTATGGCTACACCTTC.

This clone was counted a single time. The chain is built from TRBV6-4 and TRBJ2-2; tentatively, D is TRBD2 (6 bases). Germline values: CDR1 MRHNA, CDR2 SNTAGT. The germline V and J ends were trimmed by 5 bases and 2 bases, with 12 bases remaining between them. The length of the CDR3 is 15 residues. CDR3 in DNA: TGTGCCAGCAGTAGCGGGCGACCTAACACCGGGGAGCTGTTTTTT. As protein: CASSSGRPNTGELFF.

The V call is TRBV30, the J call TRBJ2-7, with D possibly TRBD2 on 5 matching bases. The V gene lost 5 bases and the J gene lost 3 bases, with 14 bases spanning the gap. Germline CDR1 is GTSNPN and CDR2 is SVGIG (reference sequence). There are 13 residues in the CDR3. Written as DNA, the CDR3 is TGTGCCTGGGAGGGATCAAACGTCTACGAGCAGTACTTC. It specifies CAWEGSNVYEQYF.

The table lists this clone with a few counts. The J gene is TRBJ1-1, the V gene TRBV19; D is unresolved. Between the trimmed V and J ends, which lost 3 bases and 4 bases, there was a span of 15 bases. The CDR3 loop spans 15 amino acids. Germline values: CDR1 LNHDA, CDR2 SQIVND (reference sequence). CDR3 loop: CASSILVTRATEAFF. The CDR3 DNA reads as TGTGCCAGTAGTATTCTCGTAACGAGGGCCACTGAAGCTTTCTTT. The full variable domain, completed using reference TRBV19 and TRBJ1-1, is DGGITQSPKYLFRKEGQNVTLSCEQNLNHDAMYWYRQDPGQGLRLIYYSQIVNDFQKGDIAEGYSVSREKKESFPLTVTSAQKNPTAFYLCASSILVTRATEAFFGQGTRLTVV.

This chain joins TRBV3-1 (or the pseudogene TRBV3-2) and TRBJ1-1; 9 bases map to TRBD1. The CDR3 length is 14 residues. V lost 1 base and J lost 3; bases outside the gene matches: 0. The V gene's germline CDR1 is LGHDT and CDR2 YNNKEL (reference sequence). The CDR3 nucleotides read TGTGCCAGCAGCCAAGGGACAGGGGACACTGAAGCTTTCTTT. It specifies CASSQGTGDTEAFF.

This clone was seen only a few times. The chain is built from TRBV12-3 or TRBV12-4 and TRBJ1-1, with D possibly TRBD1 on 5 matching bases. V was trimmed by 2 bases and J by 5 bases, leaving 9 bases between them. The CDR3 spans 13 residues. This chain's CDR3 is CASSLLGGTEAFF. The DNA for the CDR3 is TGTGCCAGCAGTTTATTGGGGGGAACTGAAGCTTTCTTT.

The rearrangement joins TRBV5-3 to TRBJ1-1; D uncertain. TRBV5-3 is given ORF status, its function remaining uncertain. CDR3 length: 9 amino acids. With 4 bases removed from V and 7 bases from J, the gap between germline ends came to 2 bases. In nucleotides, the CDR3 is TGTGCCAGAAGCCGTGAAGCTTTCTTT. Residues: CARSREAFF.

V is TRBV5-4 and J is TRBJ2-7, with D hard to call. Germline CDR1 reads SGHNT; CDR2 reads YYREEE (reference sequence). This CDR3 is 14 amino acids long. V was shortened by 1 base and J by 1 base, with 9 bases between the two germline ends. As DNA, the CDR3 is TGTGCCAGCAGCTTGATCACGACATCCTACGAGCAGTACTTC. This encodes CASSLITTSYEQYF.

V usage is TRBV30 and J usage is TRBJ1-1; the match to TRBD1 covers 9 bases. Unmatched junction bases numbered 5, after V lost 2 bases and J lost 1 base. CDR1 GTSNPN and CDR2 SVGIG come from the germline V gene (reference sequence). This CDR3 is 15 amino acids long. CDR3 bases: TGTGCCTGGAGTTTCCGGGACAGGGCGAACACTGAAGCTTTCTTT. This translates into CAWSFRDRANTEAFF.

This clone is a singleton in its sample. The rearrangement uses TRBV2 and TRBJ2-7; D not certain. Trimming shortened V by 6 bases and J by 3 bases, and 6 bases separated the two germline ends. This CDR3 has 11 amino acids. CDR1 and CDR2 (germline): SNHLY, FYNNEI. CDR3 sequence: CASRTDYEQYF. The CDR3 DNA reads as TGTGCCAGCAGGACTGACTACGAGCAGTACTTC.

This clone was seen just once. This chain connects TRBV5-4 to TRBJ2-1; D gene unclear. The germline V gene encodes CDR1 SGHNT and CDR2 YYREEE (reference sequence). The CDR3 is made up of 14 amino acids. Trimming shortened V by 0 bases and J by 7 bases, and 11 bases separated the two germline ends. CDR3 amino acids: CASSLAVALNEQFF. The CDR3 DNA reads as TGTGCCAGCAGCTTGGCCGTGGCCCTGAATGAGCAGTTCTTC.